The source of this TCR beta chain is a study of T and B cells in COVID-19 patients. This CDR3 spans 18 amino acids. Germline CDR1 and CDR2: MDHEN and SYDVKM. J gave up 1 base and V 4 bases, and 9 bases lay outside the gene matches. Overall study findings and caveats: Early severe-case samples and blood from mildly ill patients during symptoms were in short supply. The recovered cohort had around 2,000 exclusive TCR clusters, including 30 to 40 low generation probability clusters. Clonality of TRB repertoires was high in active COVID-19; recovery brought above-healthy diversity and richness.

BIOMED2 TRB-A/B primer pools were used in multiplex TRB PCR. TCRdb redid the calling of the multiplex PCR reads with MiXCR, one entry per CDR3 protein. The sample contains around 5,700 distinct CDR3 sequences, 27% of which appear only once. Each TRB amplification used about 220-500 ng of genomic DNA from blood. About this clonotype itself: The antigen remains unidentified.

Input material: blood. The V gene is TRBV28, the J gene TRBJ2-2, with 10 bases that match TRBD2. This receptor was obtained from a human donor with active COVID-19. CDR3 sequence reads: CASSSIAGGVLNTGELFF. The CDR3, as DNA: TGTGCCAGCAGTTCAATAGCGGGAGGCGTTCTGAACACCGGGGAGCTGTTTTTT.